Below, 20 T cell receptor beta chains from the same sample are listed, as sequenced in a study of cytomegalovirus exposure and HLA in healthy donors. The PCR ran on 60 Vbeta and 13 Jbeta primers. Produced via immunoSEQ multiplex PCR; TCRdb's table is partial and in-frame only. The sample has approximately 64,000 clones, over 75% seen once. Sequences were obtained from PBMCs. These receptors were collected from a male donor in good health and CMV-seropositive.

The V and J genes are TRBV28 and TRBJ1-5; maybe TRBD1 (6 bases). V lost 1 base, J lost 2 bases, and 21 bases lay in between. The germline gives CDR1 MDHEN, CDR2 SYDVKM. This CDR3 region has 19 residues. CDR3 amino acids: CASSLYPRRGQAGNQPQHF. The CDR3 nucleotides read TGTGCCAGCAGTTTATACCCCCGGCGGGGGCAGGCTGGCAATCAGCCCCAGCATTTT.

As DNA, the CDR3 is TGTGCCAGCAGCAGAATGGGGGCAGGGAACACTGAAGCTTTCTTT. Encoded protein: CASSRMGAGNTEAFF. The rearrangement joins TRBV7-2 to TRBJ1-1; weak D call: TRBD1 (6 bases). V lost 5 bases and J 1 base, leaving 14 bases between the germline ends. The CDR3 is 15 amino acids. CDR1 SGHTA and CDR2 FQGNSA come from the germline V gene.

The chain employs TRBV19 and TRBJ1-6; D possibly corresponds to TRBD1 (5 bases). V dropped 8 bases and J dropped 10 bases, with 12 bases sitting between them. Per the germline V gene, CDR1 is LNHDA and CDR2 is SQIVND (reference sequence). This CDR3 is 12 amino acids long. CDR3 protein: CASRQGGSPLHF. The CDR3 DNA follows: TGTGCCAGTCGTCAGGGAGGCTCACCCCTCCACTTT.

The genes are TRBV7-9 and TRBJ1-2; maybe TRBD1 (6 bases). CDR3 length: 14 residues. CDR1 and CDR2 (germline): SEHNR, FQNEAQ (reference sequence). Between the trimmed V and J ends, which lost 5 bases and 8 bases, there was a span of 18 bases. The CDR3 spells CASSPTRGPGGYTF. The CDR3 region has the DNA TGTGCCAGCAGCCCGACCAGGGGCCCCGGGGGCTACACCTTC.

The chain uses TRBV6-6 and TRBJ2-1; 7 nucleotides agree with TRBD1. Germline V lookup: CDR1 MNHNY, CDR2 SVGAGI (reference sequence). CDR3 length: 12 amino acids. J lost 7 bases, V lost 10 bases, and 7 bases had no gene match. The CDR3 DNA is TGTGCCATCCTCGCCAGGGGGAATGAGCAGTTCTTC. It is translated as CAILARGNEQFF.

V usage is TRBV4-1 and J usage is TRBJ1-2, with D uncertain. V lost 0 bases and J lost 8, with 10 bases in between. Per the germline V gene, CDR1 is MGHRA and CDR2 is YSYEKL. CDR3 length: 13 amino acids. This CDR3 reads CASSQDNSNGYTF. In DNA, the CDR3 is TGCGCCAGCAGCCAAGATAATAGTAACGGCTACACCTTC.

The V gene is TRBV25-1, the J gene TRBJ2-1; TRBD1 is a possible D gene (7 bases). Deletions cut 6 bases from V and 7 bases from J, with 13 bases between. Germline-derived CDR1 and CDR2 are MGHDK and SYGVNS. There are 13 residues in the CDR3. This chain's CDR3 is CASSQGGENEQFF. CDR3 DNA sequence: TGTGCCAGCAGCCAGGGGGGAGAGAATGAGCAGTTCTTC.

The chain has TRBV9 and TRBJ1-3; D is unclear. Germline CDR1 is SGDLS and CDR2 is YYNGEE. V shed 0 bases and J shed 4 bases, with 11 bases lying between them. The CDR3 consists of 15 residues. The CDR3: CASSVDQSSGNTIYF. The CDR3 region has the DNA TGTGCCAGCAGCGTAGATCAGTCCTCAGGAAACACCATATATTTT.

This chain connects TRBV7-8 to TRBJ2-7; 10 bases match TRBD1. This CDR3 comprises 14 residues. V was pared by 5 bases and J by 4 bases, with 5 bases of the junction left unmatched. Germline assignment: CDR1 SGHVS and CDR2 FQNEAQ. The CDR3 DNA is TGTGCCAGCAGCCAGACAGGGGGCGCGTACGAGCAGTACTTC. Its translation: CASSQTGGAYEQYF.

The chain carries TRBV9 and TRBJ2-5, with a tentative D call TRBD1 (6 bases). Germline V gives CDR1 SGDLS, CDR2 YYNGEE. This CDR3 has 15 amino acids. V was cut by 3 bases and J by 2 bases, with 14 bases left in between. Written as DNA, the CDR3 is TGTGCCAGCAGCGATCAGGGGCGAACGCAAGAGACCCAGTACTTC. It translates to CASSDQGRTQETQYF.

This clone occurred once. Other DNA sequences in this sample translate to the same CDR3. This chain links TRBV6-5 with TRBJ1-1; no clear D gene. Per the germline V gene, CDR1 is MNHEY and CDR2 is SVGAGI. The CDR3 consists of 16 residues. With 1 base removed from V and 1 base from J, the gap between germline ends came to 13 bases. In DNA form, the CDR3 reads TGTGCCAGCAGTTACTTATCGACGGGAGAGAACACTGAAGCTTTCTTT. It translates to CASSYLSTGENTEAFF.

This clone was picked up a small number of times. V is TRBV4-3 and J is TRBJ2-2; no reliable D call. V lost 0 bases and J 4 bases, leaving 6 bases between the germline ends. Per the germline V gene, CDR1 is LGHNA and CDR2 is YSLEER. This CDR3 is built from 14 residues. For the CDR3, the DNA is TGCGCCAGCAGCCAAGATTACGGCACCGGGGAGCTGTTTTTT. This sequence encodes CASSQDYGTGELFF.

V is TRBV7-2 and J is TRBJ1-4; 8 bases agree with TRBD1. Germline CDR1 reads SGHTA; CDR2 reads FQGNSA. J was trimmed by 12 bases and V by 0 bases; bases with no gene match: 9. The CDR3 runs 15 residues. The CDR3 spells CASSLAPGGSEELFF. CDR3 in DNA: TGTGCCAGCAGCTTAGCACCAGGGGGCAGCGAGGAACTGTTTTTT.

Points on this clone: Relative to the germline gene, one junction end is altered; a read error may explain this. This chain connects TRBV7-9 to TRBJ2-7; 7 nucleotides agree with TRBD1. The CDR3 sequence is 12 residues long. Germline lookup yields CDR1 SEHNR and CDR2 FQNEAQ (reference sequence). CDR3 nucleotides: TGTTCCAGCAAGGACGAGGGGGCCGAGCAGTACTTC. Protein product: CSSKDEGAEQYF.

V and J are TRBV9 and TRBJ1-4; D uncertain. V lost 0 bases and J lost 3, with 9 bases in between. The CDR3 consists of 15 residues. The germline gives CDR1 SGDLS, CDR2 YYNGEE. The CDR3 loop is CASSVGWQANEKLFF. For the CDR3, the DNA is TGTGCCAGCAGCGTAGGTTGGCAGGCTAATGAAAAACTGTTTTTT.

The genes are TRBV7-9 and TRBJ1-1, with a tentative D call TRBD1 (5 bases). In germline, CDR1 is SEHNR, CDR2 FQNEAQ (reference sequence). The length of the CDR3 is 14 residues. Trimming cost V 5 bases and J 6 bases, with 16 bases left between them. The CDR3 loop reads CASSPLSGVAEAFF. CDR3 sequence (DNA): TGTGCCAGCAGCCCACTCTCGGGGGTCGCTGAAGCTTTCTTT.

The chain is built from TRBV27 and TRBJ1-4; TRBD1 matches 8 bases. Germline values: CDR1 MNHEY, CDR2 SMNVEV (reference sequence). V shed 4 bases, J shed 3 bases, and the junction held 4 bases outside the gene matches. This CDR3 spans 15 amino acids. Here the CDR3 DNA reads TGTGCCAGCAGTTCTCAGACAGGGGCTAATGAAAAACTGTTTTTT. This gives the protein CASSSQTGANEKLFF.

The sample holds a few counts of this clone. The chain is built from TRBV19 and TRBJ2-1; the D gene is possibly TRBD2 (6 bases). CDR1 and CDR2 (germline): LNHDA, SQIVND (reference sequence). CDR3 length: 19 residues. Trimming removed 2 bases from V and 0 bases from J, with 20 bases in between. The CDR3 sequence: CASSISGGGGLSSYNEQFF. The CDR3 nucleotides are TGTGCCAGTAGTATATCGGGTGGTGGTGGACTAAGCTCCTACAATGAGCAGTTCTTC.

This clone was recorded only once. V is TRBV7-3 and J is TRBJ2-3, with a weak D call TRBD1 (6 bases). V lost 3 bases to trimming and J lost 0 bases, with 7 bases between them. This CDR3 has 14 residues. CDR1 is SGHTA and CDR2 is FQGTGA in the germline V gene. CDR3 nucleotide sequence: TGTGCCAGCAGCTTTGGACAGAGCACAGATACGCAGTATTTT. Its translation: CASSFGQSTDTQYF. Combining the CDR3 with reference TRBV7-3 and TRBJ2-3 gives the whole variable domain GAGVSQTPSNKVTEKGKYVELRCDPISGHTALYWYRQSLGQGPEFLIYFQGTGAADDSGLPNDRFFAVRPEGSVSTLKIQRTERGDSAVYLCASSFGQSTDTQYFGPGTRLTVL.

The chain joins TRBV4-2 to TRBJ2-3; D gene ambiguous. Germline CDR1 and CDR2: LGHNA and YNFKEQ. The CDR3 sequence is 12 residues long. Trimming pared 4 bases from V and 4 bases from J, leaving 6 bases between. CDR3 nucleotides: TGTGCCAGCAGCCTCTCCGCAGATACGCAGTATTTT. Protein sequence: CASSLSADTQYF.